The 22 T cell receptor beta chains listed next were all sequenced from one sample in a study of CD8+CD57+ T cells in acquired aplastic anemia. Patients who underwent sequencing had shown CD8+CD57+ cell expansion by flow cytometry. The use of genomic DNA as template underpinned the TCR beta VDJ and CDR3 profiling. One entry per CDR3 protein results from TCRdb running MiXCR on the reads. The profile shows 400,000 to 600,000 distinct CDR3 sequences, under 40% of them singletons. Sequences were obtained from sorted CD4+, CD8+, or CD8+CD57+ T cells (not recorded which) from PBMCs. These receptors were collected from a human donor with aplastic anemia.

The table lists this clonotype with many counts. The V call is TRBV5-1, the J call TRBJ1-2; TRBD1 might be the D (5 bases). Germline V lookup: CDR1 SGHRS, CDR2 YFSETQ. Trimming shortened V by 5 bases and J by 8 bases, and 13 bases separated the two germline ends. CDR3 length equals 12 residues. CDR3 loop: CASRIGEAGYTF. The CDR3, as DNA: TGCGCCAGCAGGATAGGGGAGGCCGGCTACACCTTC.

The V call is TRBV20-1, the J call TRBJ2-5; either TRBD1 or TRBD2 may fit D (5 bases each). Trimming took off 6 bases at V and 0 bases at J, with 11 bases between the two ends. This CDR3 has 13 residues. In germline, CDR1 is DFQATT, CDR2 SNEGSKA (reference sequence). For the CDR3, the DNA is TGCAGTGCAAAACCGGGACACCAAGAGACCCAGTACTTC. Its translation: CSAKPGHQETQYF.

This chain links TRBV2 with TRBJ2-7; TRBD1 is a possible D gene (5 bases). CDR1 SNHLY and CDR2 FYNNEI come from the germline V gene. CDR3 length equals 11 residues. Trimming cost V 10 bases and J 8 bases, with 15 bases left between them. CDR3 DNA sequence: TGTGCCACCCGGGTCAGGGCTCAGCAGTACTTC. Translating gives CATRVRAQQYF.

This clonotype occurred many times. The CDR3 loop reads CATSRDFSGFDYGYTF. The CDR3 DNA reads as TGTGCCACCAGCAGAGATTTTTCGGGATTTGACTATGGCTACACCTTC. The chain combines TRBV15 with TRBJ1-2, with D hard to call. The CDR3 is 16 residues long. Trimming cost V 0 bases and J 3 bases, with 14 bases left between them. In germline, CDR1 is LNHNV, CDR2 YYDKDF (reference sequence).

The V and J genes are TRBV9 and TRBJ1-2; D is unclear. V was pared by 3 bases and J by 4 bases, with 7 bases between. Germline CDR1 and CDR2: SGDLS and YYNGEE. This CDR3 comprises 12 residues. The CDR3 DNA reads TGTGCCAGCAGCGCTCGTCCCTATGGCTACACCTTC. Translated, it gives CASSARPYGYTF.

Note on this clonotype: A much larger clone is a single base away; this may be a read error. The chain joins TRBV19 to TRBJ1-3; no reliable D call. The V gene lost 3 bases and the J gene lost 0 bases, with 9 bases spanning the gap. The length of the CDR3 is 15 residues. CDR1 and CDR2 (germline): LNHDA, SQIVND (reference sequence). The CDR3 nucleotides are TGTGCCAGTAGTATCCTAGATCACTCTGGAAACACCATATATTTT. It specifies CASSILDHSGNTIYF.

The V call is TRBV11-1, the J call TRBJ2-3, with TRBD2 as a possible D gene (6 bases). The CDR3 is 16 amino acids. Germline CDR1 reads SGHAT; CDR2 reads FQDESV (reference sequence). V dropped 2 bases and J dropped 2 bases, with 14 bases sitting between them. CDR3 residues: CASSLLLGGDTDTQYF. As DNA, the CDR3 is TGTGCCAGCAGCTTACTCTTAGGCGGGGACACAGATACGCAGTATTTT.

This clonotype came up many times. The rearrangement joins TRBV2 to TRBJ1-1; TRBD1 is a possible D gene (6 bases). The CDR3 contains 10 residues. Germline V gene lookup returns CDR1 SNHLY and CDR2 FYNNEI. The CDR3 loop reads CGGASTEAFF. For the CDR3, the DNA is TGTGGGGGGGCAAGCACTGAAGCTTTCTTT.

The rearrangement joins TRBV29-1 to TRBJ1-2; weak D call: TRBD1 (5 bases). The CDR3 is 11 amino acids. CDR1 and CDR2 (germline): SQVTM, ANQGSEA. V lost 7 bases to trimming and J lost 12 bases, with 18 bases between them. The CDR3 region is CSADSASGNTF. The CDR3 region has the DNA TGCAGCGCCGACAGCGCTTCTGGAAACACCTTC.

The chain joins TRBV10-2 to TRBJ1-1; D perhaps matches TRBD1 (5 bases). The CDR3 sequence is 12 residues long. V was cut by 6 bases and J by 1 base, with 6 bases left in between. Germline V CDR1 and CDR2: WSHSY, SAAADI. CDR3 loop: CASSGANTEAFF. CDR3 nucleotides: TGCGCCAGCAGCGGGGCGAACACTGAAGCTTTCTTT.

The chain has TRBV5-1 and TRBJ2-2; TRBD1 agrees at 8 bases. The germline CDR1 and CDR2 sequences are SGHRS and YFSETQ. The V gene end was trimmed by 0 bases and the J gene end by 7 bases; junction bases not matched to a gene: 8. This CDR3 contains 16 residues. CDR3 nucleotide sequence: TGCGCCAGCAGCTTGGGGCAGGGGGCGTTGGACGGGGAGCTGTTTTTT. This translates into CASSLGQGALDGELFF.

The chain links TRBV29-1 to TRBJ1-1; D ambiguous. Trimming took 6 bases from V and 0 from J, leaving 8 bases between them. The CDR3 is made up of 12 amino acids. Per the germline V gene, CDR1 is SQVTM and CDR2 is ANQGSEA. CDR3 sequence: CSVSGMNTEAFF. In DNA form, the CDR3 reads TGCAGCGTCTCCGGGATGAACACTGAAGCTTTCTTT.

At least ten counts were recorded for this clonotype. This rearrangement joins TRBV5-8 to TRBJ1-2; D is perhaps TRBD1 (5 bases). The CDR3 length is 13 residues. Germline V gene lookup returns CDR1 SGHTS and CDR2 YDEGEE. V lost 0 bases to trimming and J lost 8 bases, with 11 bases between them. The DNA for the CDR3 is TGTGCCAGCAGCTTGGTTAGCAGGACAGGCTACACCTTC. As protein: CASSLVSRTGYTF. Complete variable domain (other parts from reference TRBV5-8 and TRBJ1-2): EAGVTQSPTHLIKTRGQQATLRCSPISGHTSVYWYQQALGLGLQFLLWYDEGEERNRGNFPPRFSGRQFPNYSSELNVNALELEDSALYLCASSLVSRTGYTFGSGTRLTVV.

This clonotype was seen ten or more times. The CDR3 DNA follows: TGCAGCGCAGGACTAGCGGGAGGAGCAAACACCGGGGAGCTGTTTTTT. As protein: CSAGLAGGANTGELFF. J is TRBJ2-2 and V is TRBV29-1; 14 positions match TRBD2. The germline V gene has CDR1 SQVTM and CDR2 ANQGSEA. After removal of 7 bases from V and 2 bases from J, the junction contained 6 bases not matched to a gene. The CDR3 runs to 16 residues.

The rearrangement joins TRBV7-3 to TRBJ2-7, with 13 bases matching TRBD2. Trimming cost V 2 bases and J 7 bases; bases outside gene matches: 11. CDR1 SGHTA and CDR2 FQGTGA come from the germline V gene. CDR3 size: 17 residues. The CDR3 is CASSLSLLAGGYNEQYF. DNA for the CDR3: TGTGCCAGCAGCTTATCCTTACTAGCGGGGGGGTACAATGAGCAGTACTTC.

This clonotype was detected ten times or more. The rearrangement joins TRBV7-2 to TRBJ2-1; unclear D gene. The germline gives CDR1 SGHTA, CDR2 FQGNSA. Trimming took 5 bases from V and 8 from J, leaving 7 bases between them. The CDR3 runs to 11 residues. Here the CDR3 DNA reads TGTGCCAGCAGCCCAATCCATGAGCAGTTCTTC. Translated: CASSPIHEQFF.

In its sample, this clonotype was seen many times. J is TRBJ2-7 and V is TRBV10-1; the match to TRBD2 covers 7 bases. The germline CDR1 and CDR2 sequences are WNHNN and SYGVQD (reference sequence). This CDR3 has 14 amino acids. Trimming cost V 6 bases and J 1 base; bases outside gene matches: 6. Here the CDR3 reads CASSDIAGSYEQYF. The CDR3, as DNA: TGCGCCAGCAGCGATATAGCGGGTTCCTACGAGCAGTACTTC.

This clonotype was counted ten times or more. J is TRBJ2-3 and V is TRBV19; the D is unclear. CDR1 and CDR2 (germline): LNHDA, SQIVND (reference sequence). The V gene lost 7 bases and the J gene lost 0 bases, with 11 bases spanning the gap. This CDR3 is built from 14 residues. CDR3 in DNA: TGTGCCAGTACTGGGGTTGGTAGCACAGATACGCAGTATTTT. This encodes CASTGVGSTDTQYF.

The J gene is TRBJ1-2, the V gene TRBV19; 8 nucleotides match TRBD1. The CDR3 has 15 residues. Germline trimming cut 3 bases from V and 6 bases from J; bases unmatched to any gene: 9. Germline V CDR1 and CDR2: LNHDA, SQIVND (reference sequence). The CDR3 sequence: CASSMRTGQRNGYTF. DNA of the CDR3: TGTGCCAGTAGTATGAGGACAGGGCAACGGAATGGCTACACCTTC.

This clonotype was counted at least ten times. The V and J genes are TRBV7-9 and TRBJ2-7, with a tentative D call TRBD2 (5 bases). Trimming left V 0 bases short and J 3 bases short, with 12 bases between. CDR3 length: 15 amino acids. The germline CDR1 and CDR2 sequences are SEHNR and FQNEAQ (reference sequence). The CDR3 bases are TGTGCCAGCAGCTTAGCGGGCGGGCGAGACTACGAGCAGTACTTC. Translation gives CASSLAGGRDYEQYF. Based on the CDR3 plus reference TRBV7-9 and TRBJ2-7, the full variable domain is DTGVSQNPRHKITKRGQNVTFRCDPISEHNRLYWYRQTLGQGPEFLTYFQNEAQLEKSRLLSDRFSAERPKGSFSTLEIQRTEQGDSAMYLCASSLAGGRDYEQYFGPGTRLTVT.

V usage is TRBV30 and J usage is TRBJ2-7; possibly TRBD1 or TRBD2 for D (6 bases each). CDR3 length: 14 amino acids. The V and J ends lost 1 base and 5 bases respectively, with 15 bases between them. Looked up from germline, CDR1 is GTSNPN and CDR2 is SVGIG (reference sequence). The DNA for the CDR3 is TGTGCCTGGAGTGGTGCCCGGAGGGGGGACGAGCAGTACTTC. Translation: CAWSGARRGDEQYF. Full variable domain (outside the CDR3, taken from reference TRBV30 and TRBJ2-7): SQTIHQWPATLVQPVGSPLSLECTVEGTSNPNLYWYRQAAGRGLQLLFYSVGIGQISSEVPQNLSASRPQDRQFILSSKKLLLSDSGFYLCAWSGARRGDEQYFGPGTRLTVT.

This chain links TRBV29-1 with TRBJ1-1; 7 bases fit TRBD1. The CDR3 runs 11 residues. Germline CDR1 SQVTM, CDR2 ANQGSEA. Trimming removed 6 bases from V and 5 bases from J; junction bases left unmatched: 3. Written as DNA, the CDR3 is TGCAGCGTCAGGGGGGGGACTGAAGCTTTCTTT. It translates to CSVRGGTEAFF.